The rows below give T cell receptor beta chains drawn from one sample of a study of blood T cell repertoires in COVID-19. Profiled with immunoSEQ multiplex PCR; TCRdb holds only in-frame clones, not every one. Counted here are 310,000 or so clones, 87% occurring once; the ten biggest clones make up 5.5% to 6%. Sequenced sample: PBMCs or T cells enriched from blood (not recorded which). The source is a woman aged 25 to 45 who had recovered from COVID-19. Both conserved end residues are part of each CDR3. D genes are given only for firm matches. Only part of the rows carry a size: once, few, many, or a class if the clone is expanded.

clone size: .
J gene: TRBJ1-4
V gene: TRBV18
D gene: .
CDR3 DNA: TGTGCCAGCTCGCGGGGAAGGACTAATGAAAAACTGTTTTTT
CDR3 protein: CASSRGRTNEKLFF

clone size: .
J gene: TRBJ1-2
V gene: TRBV11-1
D gene: TRBD1
CDR3 DNA: TGTGCCAGCAGCCAAGGACAGGGGGGTTTGGATGGCTACACCTTC
CDR3 protein: CASSQGQGGLDGYTF

clone size: .
J gene: TRBJ1-1
V gene: TRBV19
D gene: TRBD1
CDR3 DNA: TGTGCCAGTAGTATCAGGGGGGTTTCGACTGAAGCTTTCTTT
CDR3 protein: CASSIRGVSTEAFF

clone size: .
J gene: TRBJ2-5
V gene: TRBV30
D gene: TRBD2
CDR3 DNA: TGTGCCTGGAGTAGGAGTAGCGGGGTCCTTGTGGAGACCCAGTACTTC
CDR3 protein: CAWSRSSGVLVETQYF

clone size: few
J gene: TRBJ1-6
V gene: TRBV9
D gene: TRBD1
CDR3 DNA: TGTGCCAGCAGCGAGAGGGGCGGGGACAGGGGTAATCAGTCACCCCTCCACTTT
CDR3 protein: CASSERGGDRGNQSPLHF

clone size: once
J gene: TRBJ1-1
V gene: TRBV6-5
D gene: TRBD1
CDR3 DNA: TGTGCCAGCAGTTTGACAGGGGGCCTTTGGGCTTTCTTT
CDR3 protein: CASSLTGGLWAFF

clone size: .
J gene: TRBJ2-5
V gene: TRBV30
D gene: .
CDR3 DNA: TGTGCCTGGAGTGTACATAGGGGGATTAAAGAGACCCAGTACTTC
CDR3 protein: CAWSVHRGIKETQYF

clone size: .
J gene: TRBJ1-3
V gene: TRBV19
D gene: TRBD1
CDR3 DNA: TGTGCCAGTAGTCCTACAGGGGCTGGAAACACCATATATTTT
CDR3 protein: CASSPTGAGNTIYF

clone size: .
J gene: TRBJ1-3
V gene: TRBV20-1
D gene: .
CDR3 DNA: TGCAGTGCCGTTTCCCGGGACACCATATATTTT
CDR3 protein: CSAVSRDTIYF

clone size: .
J gene: TRBJ1-1
V gene: TRBV6-5
D gene: .
CDR3 DNA: TGTGCCAGCAGTTATTACAGGTTCACTGAAGCTTTCTTT
CDR3 protein: CASSYYRFTEAFF

clone size: .
J gene: TRBJ2-7
V gene: TRBV19
D gene: TRBD1
CDR3 DNA: TGTGCCAGTAGTATGGTCAGGGGGTACGAGCAGTACTTC
CDR3 protein: CASSMVRGYEQYF

clone size: .
J gene: TRBJ1-2
V gene: TRBV6-6
D gene: TRBD1
CDR3 DNA: TGTGCCAGCAGTCCGAACAGGGGAGGCGGCTACACCTTC
CDR3 protein: CASSPNRGGGYTF

clone size: .
J gene: TRBJ2-3
V gene: TRBV27
D gene: TRBD2
CDR3 DNA: TGTGCCAGCAGCCGCGGGGGTTCCACAGATACGCAGTATTTT
CDR3 protein: CASSRGGSTDTQYF

clone size: once
J gene: TRBJ2-4
V gene: TRBV5-6
D gene: .
CDR3 DNA: TGTGCCAGCACCGCCGGTGCAGGGGGGCTAGCCAAAAACATTCAGTACTTC
CDR3 protein: CASTAGAGGLAKNIQYF

clone size: .
J gene: TRBJ2-3
V gene: TRBV5-1
D gene: TRBD2
CDR3 DNA: TGCGCCAGCAAGACTAGCGCGAACACAGATACGCAGTATTTT
CDR3 protein: CASKTSANTDTQYF

clone size: once
J gene: TRBJ2-7
V gene: TRBV5-1
D gene: TRBD2
CDR3 DNA: TGCGCCAGCAGCTTGGGGGACTACATCTCTTTTTCCTACGAGCAGTACTTC
CDR3 protein: CASSLGDYISFSYEQYF

clone size: .
J gene: TRBJ1-5
V gene: TRBV24-1
D gene: .
CDR3 DNA: TGTGCCACCAGAACTAGGTCCCAGCATTTT
CDR3 protein: CATRTRSQHF

clone size: .
J gene: TRBJ1-3
V gene: TRBV3-1/TRBV3-2
D gene: .
CDR3 DNA: TGTGCCAGCAGTCCAGGGACTTTTGGAAACACCATATATTTT
CDR3 protein: CASSPGTFGNTIYF

clone size: few
J gene: TRBJ2-7
V gene: TRBV7-8
D gene: .
CDR3 DNA: TGTGCCAGCAGCACCTCGACAAGCTACGAGCAGTACTTC
CDR3 protein: CASSTSTSYEQYF

clone size: .
J gene: TRBJ2-1
V gene: TRBV3-1/TRBV3-2
D gene: TRBD2
CDR3 DNA: TGTGCCAGCAGCCTGAACGGGGGGGCCGTTGAGCAGTTCTTC
CDR3 protein: CASSLNGGAVEQFF

clone size: .
J gene: TRBJ1-5
V gene: TRBV5-8
D gene: TRBD1
CDR3 DNA: TGTGCCAGCAGCCAGGGACAGGGAGACAATCAGCCCCAGCATTTT
CDR3 protein: CASSQGQGDNQPQHF

clone size: .
J gene: TRBJ1-2
V gene: TRBV6-5
D gene: .
CDR3 DNA: TGTGCCAGCAGCGTGGGGCAGCATGGCTACACCTTC
CDR3 protein: CASSVGQHGYTF

clone size: .
J gene: TRBJ2-1
V gene: TRBV5-1
D gene: TRBD2
CDR3 DNA: TGCGCCAGCAGCGGGCTAGCGGGGGGCCACTCCTACAATGAGCAGTTCTTC
CDR3 protein: CASSGLAGGHSYNEQFF

clone size: once
J gene: TRBJ1-4
V gene: TRBV19
D gene: .
CDR3 DNA: TGTGCCAGTAGTAGGGGACGGGGGACAACTAATGAAAAACTGTTTTTT
CDR3 protein: CASSRGRGTTNEKLFF

clone size: .
J gene: TRBJ1-1
V gene: TRBV7-8
D gene: .
CDR3 DNA: TGTGCCAGCACCGTCCGGGACATAAAGAACACTGAAGCTTTCTTT
CDR3 protein: CASTVRDIKNTEAFF

clone size: .
J gene: TRBJ1-4
V gene: TRBV7-2
D gene: TRBD1
CDR3 DNA: TGTGCCAGCAGCTTAGTTCAGGGGGTAGGGGGTGAAAAACTGTTTTTT
CDR3 protein: CASSLVQGVGGEKLFF

clone size: .
J gene: TRBJ1-2
V gene: TRBV29-1
D gene: TRBD1
CDR3 DNA: TGCAGCGCCGATAGAACAGGGGCTCTTAACTATGGCTACACCTTC
CDR3 protein: CSADRTGALNYGYTF

clone size: .
J gene: TRBJ2-1
V gene: TRBV5-6
D gene: TRBD2
CDR3 DNA: TGTGCCAGCAGCTTAGCGGGGGGGCTAGATAATGAGCAGTTCTTC
CDR3 protein: CASSLAGGLDNEQFF

clone size: once
J gene: TRBJ1-6
V gene: TRBV5-5
D gene: .
CDR3 DNA: TGTGCCAGCAGCTTGGGCTTCGGGGGGGTGAGTGGGTCACCCCTCCACTTT
CDR3 protein: CASSLGFGGVSGSPLHF

clone size: once
J gene: TRBJ1-1
V gene: TRBV7-2
D gene: .
CDR3 DNA: TGTGCCAGCAGCCAAGAAACGGGAACTGAAGCTTTCTTT
CDR3 protein: CASSQETGTEAFF

clone size: .
J gene: TRBJ1-2
V gene: TRBV2
D gene: .
CDR3 DNA: TGTGCCAGCAGGCCTGAGGAGGGCTACACCTTC
CDR3 protein: CASRPEEGYTF

clone size: once
J gene: TRBJ1-1
V gene: TRBV18
D gene: .
CDR3 DNA: TGTGCCAGCGCCAGGGTTCTGAACACTGAAGCTTTCTTT
CDR3 protein: CASARVLNTEAFF

clone size: .
J gene: TRBJ1-1
V gene: TRBV2
D gene: .
CDR3 DNA: TGTGCCGGCAAAAGGAGGGGAGGGCGTGAAACTGAAGCTTTCTTT
CDR3 protein: CAGKRRGGRETEAFF

clone size: .
J gene: TRBJ1-4
V gene: TRBV19
D gene: .
CDR3 DNA: TGTGCCAGTACCGAGAGAAATGAAAAACTGTTTTTT
CDR3 protein: CASTERNEKLFF

clone size: .
J gene: TRBJ1-6
V gene: TRBV7-2
D gene: .
CDR3 DNA: TGTGCCAGCAGCTTAAGGCTGGCCGGGTCACCCCTCCACTTT
CDR3 protein: CASSLRLAGSPLHF

clone size: .
J gene: TRBJ2-3
V gene: TRBV9
D gene: TRBD2
CDR3 DNA: TGTGCCAGCAGCGTAGGGTCGATTAGCGGGGGCACAGATACGCAGTATTTT
CDR3 protein: CASSVGSISGGTDTQYF

clone size: .
J gene: TRBJ1-2
V gene: TRBV19
D gene: .
CDR3 DNA: TGTGCCAGTAGTATCAGAGAGAGTAGCTACTATGGCTACACCTTC
CDR3 protein: CASSIRESSYYGYTF

clone size: .
J gene: TRBJ1-1
V gene: TRBV19
D gene: .
CDR3 DNA: TGTGCCAGTAATCAGGGTGGGAACACTGAAGCTTTCTTT
CDR3 protein: CASNQGGNTEAFF

clone size: .
J gene: TRBJ2-7
V gene: TRBV30
D gene: .
CDR3 DNA: TGTGCCTGGAGTGTGCAGGTTTGGGAGCAGTACTTC
CDR3 protein: CAWSVQVWEQYF

clone size: once
J gene: TRBJ2-7
V gene: TRBV19
D gene: .
CDR3 DNA: TGTGCCAGTAGTTTGGGACTCACTTACGAGCAGTACTTC
CDR3 protein: CASSLGLTYEQYF

clone size: once
J gene: TRBJ1-3
V gene: TRBV2
D gene: .
CDR3 DNA: TGTGCCAGCAGGCCAGGCTCGGCTGGAAACACCATATATTTT
CDR3 protein: CASRPGSAGNTIYF

clone size: .
J gene: TRBJ1-2
V gene: TRBV2
D gene: .
CDR3 DNA: TGTGCCAGCAGTGGGGAGAACTATGGCTACACCTTC
CDR3 protein: CASSGENYGYTF

clone size: .
J gene: TRBJ1-3
V gene: TRBV10-3
D gene: TRBD1
CDR3 DNA: TGTGCCACGGGACAGCACGATTCTGGAAACACCATATATTTT
CDR3 protein: CATGQHDSGNTIYF

clone size: .
J gene: TRBJ1-2
V gene: TRBV3-1/TRBV3-2
D gene: TRBD1
CDR3 DNA: TGTGCCAGCAGCCAGGCAGGGACAGGGGATTACTATGGCTACACCTTC
CDR3 protein: CASSQAGTGDYYGYTF

clone size: .
J gene: TRBJ1-4
V gene: TRBV2
D gene: .
CDR3 DNA: TGTGCCAGCAGTGAAAGCTCGGCAGGGAATGAAAAACTGTTTTTT
CDR3 protein: CASSESSAGNEKLFF

clone size: .
J gene: TRBJ1-6
V gene: TRBV14
D gene: .
CDR3 DNA: TGTGCCAGCAGGGGCCAAACAGGCCCCAATTCACCCCTCCACTTT
CDR3 protein: CASRGQTGPNSPLHF

clone size: .
J gene: TRBJ1-1
V gene: TRBV3-1/TRBV3-2
D gene: .
CDR3 DNA: TGTGCCAGCAGCCAAGTCGGCAGGGGTGGCACTGAAGCTTTCTTT
CDR3 protein: CASSQVGRGGTEAFF

clone size: .
J gene: TRBJ2-3
V gene: TRBV30
D gene: .
CDR3 DNA: TGTGCCTGGAGCCACCCTAGAGGAGGAGATACGCAGTATTTT
CDR3 protein: CAWSHPRGGDTQYF

clone size: once
J gene: TRBJ1-5
V gene: TRBV28
D gene: .
CDR3 DNA: TGTGCCAGCAGTGTAGGGGTCAGCAGCAATCAGCCCCAGCATTTT
CDR3 protein: CASSVGVSSNQPQHF

clone size: few
J gene: TRBJ2-3
V gene: TRBV7-3
D gene: TRBD2
CDR3 DNA: TGTGCCAGCAGCCAACCAGACATGGGGGGGGATCAAGATACGCAGTATTTT
CDR3 protein: CASSQPDMGGDQDTQYF

clone size: .
J gene: TRBJ1-2
V gene: TRBV11-2
D gene: .
CDR3 DNA: TGTGCCAGCAGCTCAGCCGGGATAGCAGGAACCTTC
CDR3 protein: CASSSAGIAGTF

clone size: .
J gene: TRBJ2-3
V gene: TRBV27
D gene: TRBD1
CDR3 DNA: TGTGCCAGCAGTTCCCCTACAGGGGTTGTTACAGATACGCAGTATTTT
CDR3 protein: CASSSPTGVVTDTQYF

clone size: .
J gene: TRBJ1-3
V gene: TRBV6-5
D gene: .
CDR3 DNA: TGTGCCAGCAGAGCCGACACTGGAAACACCATATATTTT
CDR3 protein: CASRADTGNTIYF

clone size: .
J gene: TRBJ1-1
V gene: TRBV6-5
D gene: TRBD1
CDR3 DNA: TGTGCCAGCAGGCGGACAGGGAGGGACACTGAAGCTTTCTTT
CDR3 protein: CASRRTGRDTEAFF

clone size: .
J gene: TRBJ1-3
V gene: TRBV2
D gene: .
CDR3 DNA: TGTGCCAGCAGTGACAGGGTCCTCTCCGGAAACACCATATATTTT
CDR3 protein: CASSDRVLSGNTIYF

clone size: .
J gene: TRBJ2-2
V gene: TRBV30
D gene: TRBD1
CDR3 DNA: TGTGCCTGGGACAGGGGGCCGCGGGAGCTGTTTTTT
CDR3 protein: CAWDRGPRELFF

clone size: .
J gene: TRBJ1-3
V gene: TRBV20-1
D gene: .
CDR3 DNA: TGCAGTGCTAGTCAGGGCTCTGGAAACACCATATATTTT
CDR3 protein: CSASQGSGNTIYF